This is a list of T cell receptor beta chains from one sample in a study of T-cell reconstitution after alpha-beta-depleted transplantation in children. MiXCR was run by TCRdb on the PCR reads, yielding one entry per CDR3 protein. The table has a few hundred thousand distinct CDR3 sequences, roughly 20% seen once; the top ten hold around 4%. The material was PBMCs from the stem cell graft donor, obtained from the stem cell graft. Receptor source: a human donor who donated a stem cell graft to a child with acute myeloid leukemia. The CDR3 runs from the conserved cysteine through the conserved F or W. Each record gives: V gene, D gene, clone size, J gene, CDR3 DNA, CDR3 protein. The D gene is left open where the match is weak. Size is omitted from some rows. Given values are once, few, many or a class for expanded clones.

v_gene: TRBV12-3/TRBV12-4; d_gene: NA; abundance: few; j_gene: TRBJ1-2; CDR3nt: TGTGCCAGCAGTGGCTCCTATGGCTACACCTTC; CDR3aa: CASSGSYGYTF
v_gene: TRBV10-3; d_gene: NA; abundance: few; j_gene: TRBJ2-7; CDR3nt: TGTGCCATCAGTGAGAACAGGGGAGGGATTACCTACGAGCAGTACTTC; CDR3aa: CAISENRGGITYEQYF
v_gene: TRBV4-2; d_gene: TRBD2; abundance: NA; j_gene: TRBJ2-2; CDR3nt: TGTGCCAGCAGCGCAAAAGCGGGAGTATCCGGGGAGCTGTTTTTT; CDR3aa: CASSAKAGVSGELFF
v_gene: TRBV5-1; d_gene: NA; abundance: few; j_gene: TRBJ1-5; CDR3nt: TGCGCCAGCAGCTGGGACGGCAACAATCAGCCCCAGCATTTT; CDR3aa: CASSWDGNNQPQHF
v_gene: TRBV5-1; d_gene: NA; abundance: many; j_gene: TRBJ2-7; CDR3nt: TGCGCCAGCAGCGGAGAGTACGAGCAGTACTTC; CDR3aa: CASSGEYEQYF
v_gene: TRBV24-1; d_gene: NA; abundance: many; j_gene: TRBJ2-5; CDR3nt: TGTGCCACCAGTGATATTGACGGGAAACAAGAGACCCAGTACTTC; CDR3aa: CATSDIDGKQETQYF
v_gene: TRBV29-1; d_gene: NA; abundance: many; j_gene: TRBJ2-6; CDR3nt: TGCAGCGTTGCCGAGGGCTTCTCTGGGGCCAACGTCCTGACTTTC; CDR3aa: CSVAEGFSGANVLTF
v_gene: TRBV3-1; d_gene: TRBD2; abundance: NA; j_gene: TRBJ2-1; CDR3nt: TGTGCCAGCAGCCAGACACTAGCGTCCAATGAGCAGTTCTTC; CDR3aa: CASSQTLASNEQFF
v_gene: TRBV3-1; d_gene: TRBD1; abundance: many; j_gene: TRBJ1-2; CDR3nt: TGTGCCAGCAGCCAGGGACAGGTCGGCTACACCTTC; CDR3aa: CASSQGQVGYTF
v_gene: TRBV3-1; d_gene: NA; abundance: NA; j_gene: TRBJ2-3; CDR3nt: TGTACCAGCAGCCCCGGAGGGCCGTTTACCAGTCGTAGCACAGATACGCAGTATTTT; CDR3aa: CTSSPGGPFTSRSTDTQYF
v_gene: TRBV12-3/TRBV12-4; d_gene: TRBD2; abundance: many; j_gene: TRBJ2-1; CDR3nt: TGTGCCAGCATTATCGGGTCTGGTCTAGCGGGACCGGGTCCCTACAATGAGCAGTTCTTC; CDR3aa: CASIIGSGLAGPGPYNEQFF
v_gene: TRBV20-1; d_gene: TRBD2; abundance: few; j_gene: TRBJ2-3; CDR3nt: TGCAGTGCTAGAGATACGACTAGCGGGATACGGAACACAGATACGCAGTATTTT; CDR3aa: CSARDTTSGIRNTDTQYF
v_gene: TRBV7-9; d_gene: NA; abundance: once; j_gene: TRBJ2-1; CDR3nt: TGTGCCAGCAGCTCCTCGGACCATATTGGGAATGAGCAGTTCTTC; CDR3aa: CASSSSDHIGNEQFF
v_gene: TRBV29-1; d_gene: NA; abundance: few; j_gene: TRBJ2-1; CDR3nt: TGCAGCGACCGGGACTTTCCCTTGAGTGAGCAGTTCTTC; CDR3aa: CSDRDFPLSEQFF
v_gene: TRBV5-1; d_gene: TRBD2; abundance: NA; j_gene: TRBJ2-1; CDR3nt: TGCGCCAGTGGGACTAGCGGTTCCTACAATGAGCAGTTCTTC; CDR3aa: CASGTSGSYNEQFF
v_gene: TRBV20-1; d_gene: TRBD2; abundance: few; j_gene: TRBJ2-7; CDR3nt: TGCAGTGCTAGGCCTAGCGGGAGAAACGAGCAGTACTTC; CDR3aa: CSARPSGRNEQYF
v_gene: TRBV20-1; d_gene: NA; abundance: many; j_gene: TRBJ1-1; CDR3nt: TGCAGTGCTAGAGTGGGGGCAGATGAAGCTTTCTTT; CDR3aa: CSARVGADEAFF
v_gene: TRBV7-2; d_gene: NA; abundance: few; j_gene: TRBJ2-7; CDR3nt: TGTGCCAGCAGCTATACAGGTTACTACGAGCAGTACTTC; CDR3aa: CASSYTGYYEQYF
v_gene: TRBV20-1; d_gene: TRBD1; abundance: NA; j_gene: TRBJ1-1; CDR3nt: TGCAGTGCTAGAGAGGGAAGGGGGCATACTGAAGCTTTCTTT; CDR3aa: CSAREGRGHTEAFF
v_gene: TRBV12-3/TRBV12-4; d_gene: TRBD1; abundance: few; j_gene: TRBJ2-7; CDR3nt: TGTGCCAGCAGTTTAAGGGCAGGGGGCTCAGGCGAGCAGTACTTC; CDR3aa: CASSLRAGGSGEQYF
v_gene: TRBV4-2; d_gene: NA; abundance: once; j_gene: TRBJ2-3; CDR3nt: TGTGCCAGCAGCCGGGAACGGAGGGGCACAGATACGCAGTATTTT; CDR3aa: CASSRERRGTDTQYF
v_gene: TRBV27; d_gene: TRBD1; abundance: NA; j_gene: TRBJ2-1; CDR3nt: TGTGCCAGCAGTTACACCTTCGGGACAGGGGAGAATGAGCAGTTCTTC; CDR3aa: CASSYTFGTGENEQFF
v_gene: TRBV12-3/TRBV12-4; d_gene: NA; abundance: few; j_gene: TRBJ1-1; CDR3nt: TGTGCCAGCAGTTTGGGGGGATCCCGAAAAGCTTTCTTT; CDR3aa: CASSLGGSRKAFF
v_gene: TRBV6-5; d_gene: NA; abundance: NA; j_gene: TRBJ1-1; CDR3nt: TGTGCCAGCAGTTTAATACAGGGCGAGCGGGCTTTCTTT; CDR3aa: CASSLIQGERAFF
v_gene: TRBV12-3/TRBV12-4; d_gene: TRBD2; abundance: many; j_gene: TRBJ2-7; CDR3nt: TGTGCCAGCAGTCCCGGGACTACCTACGAGCAGTACTTC; CDR3aa: CASSPGTTYEQYF
v_gene: TRBV11-2; d_gene: TRBD1; abundance: few; j_gene: TRBJ2-3; CDR3nt: TGTGCCAGCGGAATGGGACAGGGGGCAACAGATACGCAGTATTTT; CDR3aa: CASGMGQGATDTQYF